A selection of T cell receptor beta chains follows, all from one sample in a study of monozygotic twins with inflammatory bowel disease. From its re-call of the 5' RACE reads, TCRdb lists each CDR3 protein once, without DNA. The sample includes approximately 390,000 distinct CDR3 sequences. Specimen: blood. All receptors derive from a human donor with ulcerative colitis or Crohn's disease, or a healthy co-twin of an affected twin (not recorded which). Each CDR3 is given with its conserved first and last residue.

v_call: TRBV4-3
j_call: TRBJ2-7
cdr3_aa: CASSPDRGYEQYF

v_call: TRBV5-1
j_call: TRBJ1-4
cdr3_aa: CASSLVGQQNEKLFF

v_call: TRBV23-1
j_call: TRBJ2-1
cdr3_aa: CASSQSKVPGNEQFF

v_call: TRBV6-5
j_call: TRBJ2-7
cdr3_aa: CASSYRGGEQYF

v_call: TRBV20-1
j_call: TRBJ1-2
cdr3_aa: CSASGDSGDYGYTF

v_call: TRBV15
j_call: TRBJ2-6
cdr3_aa: CATSRGPGTDSGANVLTF

v_call: TRBV20-1
j_call: TRBJ1-4
cdr3_aa: CSARVGGTNEKLFF

v_call: TRBV7-2
j_call: TRBJ2-1
cdr3_aa: CASSLTTLSYNEQFF

v_call: TRBV15
j_call: TRBJ1-5
cdr3_aa: CATSRDHGPGQPQHF

v_call: TRBV7-9
j_call: TRBJ2-5
cdr3_aa: CASSSRADQETQYF

v_call: TRBV9
j_call: TRBJ1-6
cdr3_aa: CASSVEQANSPLHF

v_call: TRBV20-1
j_call: TRBJ2-3
cdr3_aa: CSAHTGTGADTQYF

v_call: TRBV5-1
j_call: TRBJ2-5
cdr3_aa: CASSYDRRETQYF

v_call: TRBV5-1
j_call: TRBJ1-2
cdr3_aa: CASSHGTDAYGYTF